This is a list of T cell receptor beta chains from one sample in a study of blood T cell repertoires in COVID-19. Sequenced by immunoSEQ multiplex PCR; TCRdb stores in-frame clones only, minus some. Altogether about 240,000 clones are present, roughly 90% being singletons, with the ten largest covering about 2.5%. The sample was PBMCs or T cells enriched from blood (not recorded which). These receptors all come from a woman aged 25-40 years with acute COVID-19. The CDR3 runs from the conserved cysteine through the conserved F or W.

j_call | v_call | cdr3_aa
TRBJ2-7 | TRBV6-5 | CASMDRGSTYEQYF
TRBJ1-5 | TRBV18 | CASSPQGDQPQHF
TRBJ1-6 | TRBV5-1 | CASSIGTNLRSPLHF
TRBJ2-7 | TRBV5-4 | CASSLSNRVDEQYF
TRBJ1-1 | TRBV29-1 | CSALPGTGFDTEAFF
TRBJ2-3 | TRBV7-6 | CASSLDSPGLSNTDTQYF
TRBJ2-3 | TRBV7-2 | CASSLFGGGVGDTQYF
TRBJ1-5 | TRBV6-6 | CASLTGGINQPQHF
TRBJ2-7 | TRBV9 | CASSVAHGSYEQYF
TRBJ1-2 | TRBV2 | CASSGQTTYGYTF
TRBJ1-5 | TRBV5-5 | CASSPDRANQPQHF
TRBJ1-5 | TRBV11-2 | CASSPGLDGQPQHF
TRBJ1-1 | TRBV20-1 | CSATETGLAFF
TRBJ2-7 | TRBV2 | CASSDPGTSGVYEQYF
TRBJ1-5 | TRBV7-6 | CASSLAGGGNQPQHF
TRBJ1-6 | TRBV19 | CASSSGDHGSPLHF
TRBJ1-6 | TRBV5-1 | CASSLGQNNSPLHF
TRBJ1-1 | TRBV3-1/TRBV3-2 | CASSPLGEGGEQEAFF
TRBJ2-7 | TRBV29-1 | CSVEIGGVWEQYF
TRBJ1-6 | TRBV5-5 | CASSSGQGAASPLHF
TRBJ2-1 | TRBV11-1 | CASSFHEFANEQFF
TRBJ2-4 | TRBV7-2 | CASSSIRTGRTYF
TRBJ2-1 | TRBV4-1 | CASSQVGVYNEQFF
TRBJ1-4 | TRBV5-1 | CASSLDGSNEKLFF
TRBJ1-1 | TRBV5-5 | CASSPDSIEAFF
TRBJ1-3 | TRBV11-2 | CASSLAAKRDTIYF
TRBJ2-7 | TRBV5-1 | CASSKLGQDYEQYF
TRBJ1-2 | TRBV6-6 | CASRTGTGGYTSGYTF
TRBJ1-4 | TRBV6-5 | CASSPFGSGGEKLFF
TRBJ2-5 | TRBV19 | CASSIGPLSGGAASGATQYF
TRBJ1-1 | TRBV11-1 | CASSLREPGRNTEAFF
TRBJ2-1 | TRBV7-9 | CASSLGGQGYNEQFF
TRBJ1-3 | TRBV5-4 | CASSFQDSGNTIYF
TRBJ1-2 | TRBV7-2 | CASILRPRYGYTF
TRBJ2-3 | TRBV6-4 | CASSDRAGETDTQYF
TRBJ2-7 | TRBV10-3 | CAISPLTGGAYEQYF
TRBJ1-1 | TRBV29-1 | CSVWTGGSEAFF
TRBJ1-1 | TRBV19 | CASTPQGREYTEAFF
TRBJ2-3 | TRBV20-1 | CSASFPTSGGGDTQYF
TRBJ1-1 | TRBV12-3/TRBV12-4 | CASRPRQPPTAFF
TRBJ2-7 | TRBV15 | CATSRELGGYEQYF